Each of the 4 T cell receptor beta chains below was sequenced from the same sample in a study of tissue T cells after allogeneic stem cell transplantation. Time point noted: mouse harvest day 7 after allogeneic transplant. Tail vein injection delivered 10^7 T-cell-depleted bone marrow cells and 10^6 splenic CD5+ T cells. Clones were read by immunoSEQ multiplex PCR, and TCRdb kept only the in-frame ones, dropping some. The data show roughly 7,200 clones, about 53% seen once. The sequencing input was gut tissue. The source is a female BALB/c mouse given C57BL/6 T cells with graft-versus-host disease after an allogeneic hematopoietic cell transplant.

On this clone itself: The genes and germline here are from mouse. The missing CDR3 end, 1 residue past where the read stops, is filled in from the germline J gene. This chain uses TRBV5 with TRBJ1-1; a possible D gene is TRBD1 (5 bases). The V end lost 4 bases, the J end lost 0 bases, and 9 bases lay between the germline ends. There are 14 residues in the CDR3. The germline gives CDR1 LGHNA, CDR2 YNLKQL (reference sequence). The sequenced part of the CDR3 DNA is TGTGCCAGCAGCCCCCCGGGACAGAACACAGAAGTCTTC. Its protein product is CASSPPGQNTEVF. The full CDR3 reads CASSPPGQNTEVFF.

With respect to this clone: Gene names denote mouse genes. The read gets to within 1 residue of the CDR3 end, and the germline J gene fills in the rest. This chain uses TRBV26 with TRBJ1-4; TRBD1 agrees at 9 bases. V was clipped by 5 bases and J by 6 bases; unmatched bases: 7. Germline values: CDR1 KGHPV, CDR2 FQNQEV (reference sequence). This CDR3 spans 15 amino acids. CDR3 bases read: TGTGCCAGCAGTAAACAGGGGGCGGGAGACGAAAGATTATTT. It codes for CASSKQGAGDERLF. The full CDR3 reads CASSKQGAGDERLFF.

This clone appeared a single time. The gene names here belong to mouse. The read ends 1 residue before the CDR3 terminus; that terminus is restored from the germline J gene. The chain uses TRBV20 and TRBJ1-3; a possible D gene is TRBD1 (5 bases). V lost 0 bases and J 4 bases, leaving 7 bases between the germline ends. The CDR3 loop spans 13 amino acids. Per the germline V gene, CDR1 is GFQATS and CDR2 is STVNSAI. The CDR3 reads CGARDRVGNTLYF. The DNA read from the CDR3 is TGTGGTGCTAGGGACAGGGTCGGAAATACGCTCTAT.

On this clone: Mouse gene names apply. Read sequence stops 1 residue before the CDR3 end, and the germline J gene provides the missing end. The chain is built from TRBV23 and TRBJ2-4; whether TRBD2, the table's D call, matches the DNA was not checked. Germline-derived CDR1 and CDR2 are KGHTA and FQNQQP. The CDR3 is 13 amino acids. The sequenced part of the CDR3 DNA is TGCTCCAGCATCCTGGGTAGTCAAAACACCTTGTAC. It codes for CSSILGSQNTLY. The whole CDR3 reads CSSILGSQNTLYF.